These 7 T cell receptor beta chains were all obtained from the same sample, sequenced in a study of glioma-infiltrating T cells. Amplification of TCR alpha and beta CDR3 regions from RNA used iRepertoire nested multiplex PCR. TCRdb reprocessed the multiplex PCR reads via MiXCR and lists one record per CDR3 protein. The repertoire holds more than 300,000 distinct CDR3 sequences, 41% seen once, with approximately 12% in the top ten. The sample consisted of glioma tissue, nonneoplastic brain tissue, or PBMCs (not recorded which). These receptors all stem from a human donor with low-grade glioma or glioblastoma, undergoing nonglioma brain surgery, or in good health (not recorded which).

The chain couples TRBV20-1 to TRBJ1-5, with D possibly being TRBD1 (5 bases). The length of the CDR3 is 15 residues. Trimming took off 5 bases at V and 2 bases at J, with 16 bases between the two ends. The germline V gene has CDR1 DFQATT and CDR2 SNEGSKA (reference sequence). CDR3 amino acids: CSAPNWGGGNQPQHF. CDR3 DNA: TGCAGTGCTCCCAATTGGGGAGGGGGCAATCAGCCCCAGCATTTT.

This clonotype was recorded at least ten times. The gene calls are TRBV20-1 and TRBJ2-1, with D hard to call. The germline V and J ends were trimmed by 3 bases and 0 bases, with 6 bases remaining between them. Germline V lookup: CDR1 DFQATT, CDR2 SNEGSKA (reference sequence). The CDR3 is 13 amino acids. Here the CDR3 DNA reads TGCAGTGCTAGTATAAGCTCCTACAATGAGCAGTTCTTC. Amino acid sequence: CSASISSYNEQFF.

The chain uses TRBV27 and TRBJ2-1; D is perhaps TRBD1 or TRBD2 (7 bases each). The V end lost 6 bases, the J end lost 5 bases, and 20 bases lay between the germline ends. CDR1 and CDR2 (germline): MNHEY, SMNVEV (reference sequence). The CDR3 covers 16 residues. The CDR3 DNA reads TGTGCCAGCAGAGAGGGGGCGGGGGTCCAAAACAATGAGCAGTTCTTC. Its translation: CASREGAGVQNNEQFF.

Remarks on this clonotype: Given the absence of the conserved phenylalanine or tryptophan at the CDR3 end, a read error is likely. CDR3 loop: CASRLTSGQETQYS. CDR3 coding DNA: TGTGCCAGCAGGCTGACATCAGGTCAAGAGACCCAGTACTCC. The chain has TRBV6-1 and TRBJ2-5; D call uncertain. Germline V CDR1 and CDR2: MNHNS, SASEGT. Trimming removed 6 bases from V and 2 bases from J, with 13 bases in between. The length of the CDR3 is 14 residues.

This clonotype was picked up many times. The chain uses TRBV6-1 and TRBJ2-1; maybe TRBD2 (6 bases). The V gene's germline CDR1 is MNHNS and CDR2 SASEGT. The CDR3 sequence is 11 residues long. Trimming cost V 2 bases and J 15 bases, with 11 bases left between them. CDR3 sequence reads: CASSEWDWRFF. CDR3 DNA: TGTGCCAGCAGTGAATGGGACTGGCGGTTCTTC.

The DNA for the CDR3 is TGTGCCAGCTCGTCGGAGAACGGGGTCATGAACACTGAAGCTTTCTTT. Translating gives CASSSENGVMNTEAFF. The chain uses TRBV18 and TRBJ1-1; no clear D gene. From germline, CDR1 is KGHSH and CDR2 LQKENI. V was pared by 6 bases and J by 0 bases, with 17 bases between. CDR3 length: 16 amino acids.

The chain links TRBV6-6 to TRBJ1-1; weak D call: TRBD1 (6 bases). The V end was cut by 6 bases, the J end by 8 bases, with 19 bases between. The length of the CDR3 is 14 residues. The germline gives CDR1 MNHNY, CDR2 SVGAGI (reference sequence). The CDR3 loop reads CASSEDSGSLEAFF. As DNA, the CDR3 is TGTGCCAGCAGCGAGGACAGCGGTTCGCTAGAAGCTTTCTTT.